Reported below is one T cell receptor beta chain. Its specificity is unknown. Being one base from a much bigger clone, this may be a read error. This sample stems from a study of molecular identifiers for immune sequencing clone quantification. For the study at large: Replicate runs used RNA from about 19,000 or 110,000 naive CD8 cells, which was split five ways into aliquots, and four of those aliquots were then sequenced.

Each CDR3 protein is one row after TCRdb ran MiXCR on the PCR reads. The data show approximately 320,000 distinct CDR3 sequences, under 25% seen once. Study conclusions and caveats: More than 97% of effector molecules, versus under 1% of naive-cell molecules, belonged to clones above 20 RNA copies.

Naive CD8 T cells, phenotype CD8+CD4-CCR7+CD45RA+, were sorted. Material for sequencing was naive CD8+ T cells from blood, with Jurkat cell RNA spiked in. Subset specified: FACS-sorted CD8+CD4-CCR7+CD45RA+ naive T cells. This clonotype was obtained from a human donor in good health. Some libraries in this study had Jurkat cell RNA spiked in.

Here the CDR3 reads CASSHGGDQATQYF. The CDR3, as DNA: TGCGCCAGCAGCCACGGCGGGGACCAGGCGACCCAGTACTTC. The V and J genes are TRBV4-1 and TRBJ2-5; a possible D gene is TRBD2 (6 bases). The V and J ends lost 3 bases and 7 bases respectively, with 15 bases between them. Per germline, CDR1 MGHRA and CDR2 YSYEKL. The length of the CDR3 is 14 residues.